One and the same sample provided the 18 T cell receptor beta chains below, sequenced in a study of Graves' ophthalmopathy and Graves' hyperthyroidism (dated by TCRdb to 2017 to 2018). Sequencing was performed on an Illumina HiSeq 2000. For repertoire sequencing, the TCR beta CDR3 regions were amplified from RNA transcripts. The first round of RT-PCR was done with HTBI primers and the Qiagen OneStep RT-PCR kit, and was followed by a second round of multiplex PCR, then size selection and purification. TCRdb trimmed the raw reads at Q25, called clones with MiXCR and kept productive beta chains. Identical CDR3 protein sequences are pooled into one entry, listed with their most common genes and DNA. Present in this sample are 400,000 to 450,000 distinct CDR3 sequences, around 21% of which were seen just once. Of the sample, more than 2.5% is held by the ten largest clones. Sequenced sample: peripheral blood. All receptors come from a woman between 18 and 29 years old with stable Graves' hyperthyroidism. Donor details come from another sample of the same person, matched by shared clones.

In this sample, this clonotype turned up many times. The chain uses TRBV29-1 and TRBJ1-2, with TRBD1 matching 9 bases. The CDR3 is 13 residues long. Germline V CDR1 and CDR2: SQVTM, ANQGSEA. The J segment lost 8 bases and the V segment lost 6 bases, leaving 10 bases of the junction unmatched. The CDR3 DNA reads TGCAGCGTGGCGGACAGGGGCGGAAAAGGCTACACCTTC. Protein sequence: CSVADRGGKGYTF.

This clonotype was seen many times. The rearrangement joins TRBV9 to TRBJ1-3; no definite D call. V lost 5 bases to trimming and J lost 0 bases, with 9 bases between them. Looked up from germline, CDR1 is SGDLS and CDR2 is YYNGEE. CDR3 length: 14 residues. The CDR3 bases are TGTGCCAGCAGAGGAGACGGCTCTGGAAACACCATATATTTT. Encoded protein: CASRGDGSGNTIYF.

This clonotype was observed many times. The chain is built from TRBV3-1 and TRBJ1-2, with D unresolved. The CDR3 extends over 15 amino acids. Trimming took 3 bases from V and 3 from J, leaving 14 bases between them. The germline gives CDR1 LGHDT, CDR2 YNNKEL (reference sequence). The CDR3, as DNA: TGTGCCAGCAGCCAGGCGCTAGACGGATACTATGGCTACACCTTC. Its translation: CASSQALDGYYGYTF. The full variable domain, its missing parts supplied by reference TRBV3-1 and TRBJ1-2, is DTAVSQTPKYLVTQMGNDKSIKCEQNLGHDTMYWYKQDSKKFLKIMFSYNNKELIINETVPNRFSPKSPDKAHLNLHINSLELGDSAVYFCASSQALDGYYGYTFGSGTRLTVV.

This clonotype was seen at least ten times. The chain links TRBV19 to TRBJ2-7; 8 nucleotides align to TRBD2. Germline V CDR1 and CDR2: LNHDA, SQIVND (reference sequence). V lost 3 bases and J lost 2; bases outside the gene matches: 3. This CDR3 spans 14 amino acids. This chain's CDR3 is CASSIFSGTYEQYF. The CDR3 DNA is TGTGCCAGTAGTATCTTTAGCGGGACCTACGAGCAGTACTTC.

This clonotype was counted ten times or more. J is TRBJ1-2 and V is TRBV20-1, with D possibly TRBD1 on 5 matching bases. Trimming pared 1 base from V and 8 bases from J, leaving 17 bases between. Germline loops: CDR1 DFQATT, CDR2 SNEGSKA (reference sequence). The CDR3 length is 14 residues. The CDR3 sequence is CSARVGKGAGGYTF. For the CDR3, the DNA is TGCAGTGCTAGAGTCGGGAAGGGAGCAGGGGGCTACACCTTC.

Many counts were recorded for this clonotype. The chain has TRBV9 and TRBJ1-3; D gene unclear. Germline CDR1 reads SGDLS; CDR2 reads YYNGEE. V was cut by 3 bases and J by 0 bases, with 10 bases left in between. CDR3 length equals 15 residues. The DNA for the CDR3 is TGTGCCAGCAGCGCCGACTTCTCCTCTGGAAACACCATATATTTT. Translating gives CASSADFSSGNTIYF. Based on the CDR3 plus reference TRBV9 and TRBJ1-3, the full variable domain is DSGVTQTPKHLITATGQRVTLRCSPRSGDLSVYWYQQSLDQGLQFLIQYYNGEERAKGNILERFSAQQFPDLHSELNLSSLELGDSALYFCASSADFSSGNTIYFGEGSWLTVV.

The chain links TRBV20-1 to TRBJ2-2, with D unclear. The length of the CDR3 is 12 residues. Trimming pared 2 bases from V and 5 bases from J, leaving 6 bases between. The germline gives CDR1 DFQATT, CDR2 SNEGSKA (reference sequence). CDR3 residues: CSARMGTGELFF. In DNA, the CDR3 is TGCAGTGCTAGAATGGGGACCGGGGAGCTGTTTTTT.

This clonotype was detected ten times or more. The chain links TRBV25-1 to TRBJ1-5, with TRBD1 as a possible D gene (6 bases). The CDR3 is 17 residues long. The V and J ends lost 3 bases and 6 bases respectively, with 21 bases between them. Germline CDR1 reads MGHDK; CDR2 reads SYGVNS. CDR3 sequence reads: CASSDSRGEAFGQPQHF. For the CDR3, the DNA is TGTGCCAGCAGTGATTCGAGGGGGGAGGCCTTCGGTCAGCCCCAGCATTTT.

This clonotype was picked up many times. The chain employs TRBV2 and TRBJ1-5; 7 bases align to TRBD1. The V segment lost 6 bases and the J segment 0 bases; nucleotides outside the gene matches: 5. The CDR3 runs to 15 residues. Germline assignment: CDR1 SNHLY and CDR2 FYNNEI. CDR3 sequence: CASSPGTASNQPQHF. CDR3 bases: TGTGCCAGCAGCCCCGGGACAGCTAGCAATCAGCCCCAGCATTTT.

This clonotype has just one count. V gene TRBV6-2 or TRBV6-3 combines with J gene TRBJ1-5; maybe TRBD1 (5 bases). This CDR3 region has 14 residues. Germline lookup yields CDR1 MNHEY and CDR2 SVGEGT. The V end was cut by 8 bases, the J end by 4 bases, with 15 bases between. Here the CDR3 reads CASCSAGKNQPQHF. The CDR3 DNA reads TGTGCCAGCTGCTCCGCAGGGAAGAATCAGCCCCAGCATTTT.

This clonotype was seen a few times. This may arise from a read error, as a much more abundant clone is one base away. The chain joins TRBV12-3 or TRBV12-4 to TRBJ1-1, with D perhaps TRBD1 (6 bases). This CDR3 contains 13 residues. CDR3 region: CASRTGMNTEACF. CDR3 nucleotide sequence: TGTGCCAGCAGAACAGGGATGAACACTGAAGCTTGCTTT.

This clonotype was counted at least ten times. The chain uses TRBV9 and TRBJ2-5, with 8 bases lining up with TRBD2. V shed 4 bases and J 1 base; nucleotides not matched to a gene: 9. Looked up from germline, CDR1 is SGDLS and CDR2 is YYNGEE. The CDR3 sequence is 16 residues long. The CDR3 DNA reads as TGTGCCAGCAGCCCTCACCGCACTAGCGGCCAAGAGACCCAGTACTTC. Translated: CASSPHRTSGQETQYF.

This clonotype was detected ten times or more. This chain uses TRBV2 with TRBJ2-7; 9 bases line up with TRBD1. The CDR3 totals 15 residues. Trimming cost V 6 bases and J 1 base; bases outside gene matches: 7. Germline V lookup: CDR1 SNHLY, CDR2 FYNNEI. The CDR3 DNA reads TGTGCCAGCAGGCCTACAGGGGGCGAATCCTACGAGCAGTACTTC. As protein: CASRPTGGESYEQYF.

The table lists this clonotype with a few counts. A much larger clone lies a single base off, so this may be a read error. J is TRBJ1-1 and V is TRBV2, with 7 bases aligning to TRBD1. The germline CDR1 and CDR2 sequences are SNHLY and FYNNEI. This CDR3 has 16 amino acids. CDR3 nucleotide sequence: TGTGCCAGCAGAGCCCGGACAGGAGACATGAACACTGAAGCTTGCTTT. It encodes CASRARTGDMNTEACF.

This clonotype was counted many times. V gene TRBV2 combines with J gene TRBJ2-2; D may be TRBD2 (5 bases). Trimming removed 5 bases from V and 0 bases from J, with 10 bases in between. This CDR3 has 15 amino acids. Germline-derived CDR1 and CDR2 are SNHLY and FYNNEI. The chain's CDR3 is CASSPDYPNTGELFF. The CDR3 DNA follows: TGTGCCAGCAGTCCCGACTATCCGAACACCGGGGAGCTGTTTTTT.

This clonotype was seen only a few times. The chain has TRBV18 and TRBJ2-5, with no clear D. Germline assignment: CDR1 KGHSH and CDR2 LQKENI. The V end was cut by 0 bases, the J end by 5 bases, with 13 bases between. The CDR3 sequence is 15 residues long. The CDR3 region is CASSPPIPLGETQYF. Here the CDR3 DNA reads TGTGCCAGCTCACCACCGATTCCTCTCGGGGAGACCCAGTACTTC.

This clonotype was detected many times. The gene calls are TRBV12-3 or TRBV12-4 and TRBJ2-7; D is possibly TRBD1 (7 bases). Trimming took off 1 base at V and 4 bases at J, with 20 bases between the two ends. The CDR3 spans 17 residues. The CDR3 here is CASSLDHRRQGGYEQYF. The CDR3, as DNA: TGTGCCAGCAGTTTAGATCACCGGAGACAGGGAGGATACGAGCAGTACTTC.

This clonotype was seen many times. V and J are TRBV7-2 and TRBJ2-5; no clear D. The CDR3 spans 14 residues. Germline V gene lookup returns CDR1 SGHTA and CDR2 FQGNSA. Trimming removed 4 bases at V and 0 bases at J, with 9 bases between. The CDR3 loop is CASSSQWYQETQYF. CDR3 in DNA: TGTGCCAGCAGCTCCCAATGGTACCAAGAGACCCAGTACTTC.